Detailed here is one T cell receptor beta chain. Its antigen is still unknown. Base qualities were left out, and no much larger clone turns up one base away. The data were obtained in a study of T cell responses to AZD1222 COVID-19 vaccine (dated by TCRdb to 2020 to 2022). Broadly, across the study: Because spike-specific TCR depth and breadth did not differ between the two schedules, AZD1222 recipients who got a second dose at roughly 4 weeks were pooled with those who got a second dose at roughly 12 weeks. TCR sequencing was performed for about 240 trial participants, of whom approximately 200 were given two doses of AZD1222 and approximately 25 were given two doses of MenACWY control vaccine. Enrollment into the trials was organized by age into subgroups of 18-55, 56-69 and 70-plus years, and those subgroups contained 148, 28 and 57 TCR-sequenced participants, respectively.

The CDR3 regions of human TCRbeta chains were analyzed by immunosequencing. The study's own analysis went as follows. TCRs in the repertoires were compared against a reference library of SARS-CoV-2-specific TCRs that had been generated with the MIRA antigen-specificity platform. Breadth meant the fraction of unique TCRs that were SARS-CoV-2-associated, whereas depth meant the fraction of total T cells that were SARS-CoV-2-associated. Using the MIRA data, each spike-specific TCR was assigned both to the spike region to which the TCR was reactive and to a CD4 or CD8 class. Log10-transformed breadth and depth values were compared by one-way ANOVA with Sidak's multiple comparisons tests. TCRdb holds this immuneACCESS table with in-frame rearrangements only. Some clones are missing; in checked studies, unresolved V genes explain under half, and the rest has no known cause. V and J calls and clone size follow that table, whereas D and trimming were derived from the DNA. The sample profile shows around 130,000 clones; roughly 92% of them were found once. The ten largest clones take up approximately 1.5% of the sample.

The germline V gene provides CDR1 MDHEN and CDR2 SYDVKM. The junction shows trimming of 5 bases on V and 11 bases on J, plus 22 bases between the germline ends. Inclusive of the bounding cysteine and phenylalanine, the CDR3 is 15 residues long. Only the CDR3 portion is preserved as DNA: 45 bases, with reading frame beginning at the first base. Read against the paper, the sample's time point label means: baseline before first vaccination. Vaccinee samples came from UK trials COV001 and COV002, including a single-blind randomized controlled phase 2/3 trial of AZD1222 (ChAdOx1 nCoV-19) in healthy adults. For TCRbeta chain sequencing, PBMC samples from trial participants were taken at day 0 and at day 28 after the second dose. Results the study describes overall, beyond this receptor: Reportedly, close to half of the unique spike-specific TCRs recognized epitopes lying outside the regions that are mutated in the B.1.351 and B.1.1.7 variants. CD4 TCRs associated with the vaccine covered the entire spike protein, and the dominant responses were in regions 160-218 and 743-854. Only five to seven AZD1222 recipients were SARS-CoV-2 seropositive at baseline, limiting conclusions about previously exposed vaccinees. Spike-specific TCR breadth and depth rose significantly after two AZD1222 doses compared with day 0 and with MenACWY recipients. The 56-69-year group was small, and its depth increase did not reach significance, likely because of low power. No day 14 peak-response samples were available, so repertoires were characterized only after the peak T cell response. Participants were mostly white British, with more females than males. The authors suggested clonal diversity may have been underestimated.

The sequence was obtained from an adult in good health. The sample consisted of peripheral blood, taken on day 0 of AZD1222 vaccination. This chain joins TRBV28 to TRBJ1-5, with a tentative D gene TRBD1 over 5 matching bases. The nucleotide sequence reads TGTGCCAGCAGTGGGGCTGGGACGGCCGATGAGTCCCAGCATTTT. It codes for CASSGAGTADESQHF.